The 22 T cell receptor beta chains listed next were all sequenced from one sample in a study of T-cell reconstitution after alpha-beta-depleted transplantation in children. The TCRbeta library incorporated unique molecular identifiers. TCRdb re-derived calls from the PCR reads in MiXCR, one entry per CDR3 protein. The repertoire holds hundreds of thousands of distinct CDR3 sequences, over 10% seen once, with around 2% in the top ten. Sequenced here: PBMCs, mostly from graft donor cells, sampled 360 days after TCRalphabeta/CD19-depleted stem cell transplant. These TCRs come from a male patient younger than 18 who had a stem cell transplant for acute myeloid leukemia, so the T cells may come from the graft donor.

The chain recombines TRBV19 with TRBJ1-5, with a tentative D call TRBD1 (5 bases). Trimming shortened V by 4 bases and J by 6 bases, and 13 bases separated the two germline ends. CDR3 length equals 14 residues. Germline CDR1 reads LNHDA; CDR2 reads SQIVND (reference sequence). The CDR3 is CASSTAGRGQPQHF. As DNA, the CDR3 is TGTGCCAGTAGTACGGCAGGAAGGGGTCAGCCCCAGCATTTT.

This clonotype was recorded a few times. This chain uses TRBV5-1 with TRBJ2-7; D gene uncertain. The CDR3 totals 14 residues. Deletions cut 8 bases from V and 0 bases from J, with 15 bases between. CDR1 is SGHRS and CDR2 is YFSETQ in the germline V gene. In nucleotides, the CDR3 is TGCGCCAGTCGCCCGGGTACCAGCTCCTACGAGCAGTACTTC. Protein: CASRPGTSSYEQYF.

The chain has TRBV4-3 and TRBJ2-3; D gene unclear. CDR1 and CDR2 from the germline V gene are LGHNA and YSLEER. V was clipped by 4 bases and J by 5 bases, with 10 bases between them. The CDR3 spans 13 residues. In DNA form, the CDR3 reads TGCGCCAGCAGCCCGAGGATGGGAGATACGCAGTATTTT. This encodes CASSPRMGDTQYF.

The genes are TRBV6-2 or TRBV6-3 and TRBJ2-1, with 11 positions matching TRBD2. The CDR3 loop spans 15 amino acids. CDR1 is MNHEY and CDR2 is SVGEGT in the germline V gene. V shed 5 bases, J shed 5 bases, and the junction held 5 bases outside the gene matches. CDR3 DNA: TGTGCCAGCAGTCGACTAGCGGGAATCGACAATGAGCAGTTCTTC. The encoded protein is CASSRLAGIDNEQFF.

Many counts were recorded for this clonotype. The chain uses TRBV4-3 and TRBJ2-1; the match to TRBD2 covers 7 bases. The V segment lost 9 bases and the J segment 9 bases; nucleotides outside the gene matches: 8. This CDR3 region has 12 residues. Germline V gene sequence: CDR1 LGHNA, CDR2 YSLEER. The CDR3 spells CASGLVSSEQFF. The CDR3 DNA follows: TGCGCCAGTGGACTAGTGAGTAGTGAGCAGTTCTTC.

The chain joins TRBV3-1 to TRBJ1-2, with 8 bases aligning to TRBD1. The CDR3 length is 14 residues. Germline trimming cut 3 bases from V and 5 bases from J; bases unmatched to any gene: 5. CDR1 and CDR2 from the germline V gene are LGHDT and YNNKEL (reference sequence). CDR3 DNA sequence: TGTGCCAGCAGCCATCTGACAGGGGCTTATGGCTACACCTTC. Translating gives CASSHLTGAYGYTF.

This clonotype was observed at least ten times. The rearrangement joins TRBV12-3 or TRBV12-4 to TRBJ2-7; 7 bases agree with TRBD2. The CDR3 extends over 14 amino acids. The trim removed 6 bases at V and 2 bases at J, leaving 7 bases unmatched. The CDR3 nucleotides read TGTGCCAGCAGCCCCTTGGCGGGGGCCTACGAGCAGTACTTC. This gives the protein CASSPLAGAYEQYF.

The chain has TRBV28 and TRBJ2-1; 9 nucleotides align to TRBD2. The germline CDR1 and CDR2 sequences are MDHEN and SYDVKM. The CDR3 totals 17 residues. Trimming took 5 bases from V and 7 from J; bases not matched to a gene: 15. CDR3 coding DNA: TGTGCCAGCAGTACCCTCCAAGCGGGAGGTCTACCGAATGAGCAGTTCTTC. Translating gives CASSTLQAGGLPNEQFF.

CDR3 protein: CSARDKTSGRVSSYNEQFF. The CDR3 DNA is TGCAGTGCTAGAGATAAGACTAGCGGGAGGGTCAGCTCCTACAATGAGCAGTTCTTC. This chain uses TRBV20-1 with TRBJ2-1; 14 nucleotides agree with TRBD2. V lost 0 bases and J lost 0; bases outside the gene matches: 7. CDR3 size: 19 residues. From germline, CDR1 is DFQATT and CDR2 SNEGSKA (reference sequence).

DNA for the CDR3: TGTGCCAGCAGTTTTTTCTCCGGGACTAGCGGGGAGCAGTACTTC. It translates to CASSFFSGTSGEQYF. V gene TRBV27 combines with J gene TRBJ2-7; 12 bases are a match to TRBD2. The junction had 7 bases not matched to a gene; V was cut back by 3 bases and J by 7 bases. The CDR3 contains 15 residues. Germline V CDR1 and CDR2: MNHEY, SMNVEV (reference sequence).

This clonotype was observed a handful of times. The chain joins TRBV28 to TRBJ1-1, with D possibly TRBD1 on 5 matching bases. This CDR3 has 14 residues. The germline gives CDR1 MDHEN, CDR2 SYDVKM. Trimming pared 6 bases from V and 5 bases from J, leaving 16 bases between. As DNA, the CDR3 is TGTGCCAGCAGCCCATCGTGGCGGGGGACTGAAGCTTTCTTT. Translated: CASSPSWRGTEAFF. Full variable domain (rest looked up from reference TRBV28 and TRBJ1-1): DVKVTQSSRYLVKRTGEKVFLECVQDMDHENMFWYRQDPGLGLRLIYFSYDVKMKEKGDIPEGYSVSREKKERFSLILESASTNQTSMYLCASSPSWRGTEAFFGQGTRLTVV.

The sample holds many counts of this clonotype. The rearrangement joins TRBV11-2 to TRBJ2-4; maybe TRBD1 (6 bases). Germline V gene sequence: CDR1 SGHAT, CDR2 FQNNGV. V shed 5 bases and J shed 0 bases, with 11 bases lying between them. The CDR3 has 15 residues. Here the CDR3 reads CASSTTGLAKNIQYF. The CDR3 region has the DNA TGTGCCAGCAGCACAACAGGGCTAGCCAAAAACATTCAGTACTTC.

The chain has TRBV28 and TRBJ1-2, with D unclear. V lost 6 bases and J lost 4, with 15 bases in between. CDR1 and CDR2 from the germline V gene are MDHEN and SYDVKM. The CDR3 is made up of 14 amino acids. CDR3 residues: CASSRSGTRYGYTF. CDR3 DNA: TGTGCCAGCAGCCGTTCCGGAACCCGCTATGGCTACACCTTC.

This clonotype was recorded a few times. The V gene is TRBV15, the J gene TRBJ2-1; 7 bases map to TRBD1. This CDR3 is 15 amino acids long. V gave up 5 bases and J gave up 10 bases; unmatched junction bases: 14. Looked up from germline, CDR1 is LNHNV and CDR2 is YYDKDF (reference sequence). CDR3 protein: CATSPRDSLGLEQFF. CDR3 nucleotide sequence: TGTGCCACCAGCCCCCGGGACAGCCTCGGATTAGAGCAGTTCTTC.

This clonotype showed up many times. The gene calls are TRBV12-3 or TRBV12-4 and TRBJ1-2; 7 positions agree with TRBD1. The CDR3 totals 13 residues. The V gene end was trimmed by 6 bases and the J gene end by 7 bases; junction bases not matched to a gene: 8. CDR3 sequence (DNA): TGTGCCAGCAGGCACAGGGGAGCAGGTGGCTACACCTTC. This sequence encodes CASRHRGAGGYTF.

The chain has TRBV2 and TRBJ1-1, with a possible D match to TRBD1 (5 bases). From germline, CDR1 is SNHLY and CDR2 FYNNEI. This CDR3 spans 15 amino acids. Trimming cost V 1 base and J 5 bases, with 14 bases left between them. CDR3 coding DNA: TGTGCCAGCAGTGAAGTCCGGGTTAGGGGAACTGAAGCTTTCTTT. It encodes CASSEVRVRGTEAFF.

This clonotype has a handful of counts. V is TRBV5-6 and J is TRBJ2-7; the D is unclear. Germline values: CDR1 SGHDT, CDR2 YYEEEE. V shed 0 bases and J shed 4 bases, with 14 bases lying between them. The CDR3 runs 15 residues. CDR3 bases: TGTGCCAGCAGCTTGGTGCCAGGCGTGACTTACGAGCAGTACTTC. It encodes CASSLVPGVTYEQYF.

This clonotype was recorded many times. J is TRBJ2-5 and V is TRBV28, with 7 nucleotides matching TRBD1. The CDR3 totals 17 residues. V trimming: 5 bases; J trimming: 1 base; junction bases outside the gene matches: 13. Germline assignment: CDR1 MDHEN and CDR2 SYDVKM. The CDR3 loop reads CASSPWRQGSGQETQYF. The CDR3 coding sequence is TGTGCCAGCAGTCCCTGGAGACAGGGATCGGGCCAAGAGACCCAGTACTTC. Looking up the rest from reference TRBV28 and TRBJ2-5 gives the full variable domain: DVKVTQSSRYLVKRTGEKVFLECVQDMDHENMFWYRQDPGLGLRLIYFSYDVKMKEKGDIPEGYSVSREKKERFSLILESASTNQTSMYLCASSPWRQGSGQETQYFGPGTRLLVL.

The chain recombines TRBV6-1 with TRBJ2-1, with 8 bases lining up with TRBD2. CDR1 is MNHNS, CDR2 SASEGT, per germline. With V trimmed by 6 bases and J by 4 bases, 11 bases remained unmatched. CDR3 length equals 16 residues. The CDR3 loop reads CASREISGGVYNEQFF. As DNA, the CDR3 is TGTGCCAGCAGGGAGATTTCGGGAGGGGTTTACAATGAGCAGTTCTTC.

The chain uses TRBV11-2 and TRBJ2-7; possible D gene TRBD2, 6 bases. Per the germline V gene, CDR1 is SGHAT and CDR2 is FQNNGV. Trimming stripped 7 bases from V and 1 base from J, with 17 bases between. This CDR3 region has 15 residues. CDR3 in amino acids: CASTLRRAGSYEQYF. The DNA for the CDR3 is TGTGCCAGCACCCTTAGGCGGGCGGGGTCCTACGAGCAGTACTTC.

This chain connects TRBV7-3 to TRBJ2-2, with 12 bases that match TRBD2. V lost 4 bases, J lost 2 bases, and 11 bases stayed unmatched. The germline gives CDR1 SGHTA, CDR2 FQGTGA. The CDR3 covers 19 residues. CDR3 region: CASSSIPGLAGYNTGELFF. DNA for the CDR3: TGTGCCAGCAGCTCAATCCCAGGACTAGCGGGATATAACACCGGGGAGCTGTTTTTT.

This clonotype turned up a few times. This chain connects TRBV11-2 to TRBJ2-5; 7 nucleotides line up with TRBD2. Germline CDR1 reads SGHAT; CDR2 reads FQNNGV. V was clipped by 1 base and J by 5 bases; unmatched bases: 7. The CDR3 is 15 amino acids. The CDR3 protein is CASSLARGSSETQYF. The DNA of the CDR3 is TGTGCCAGCAGCTTAGCTCGCGGGAGCTCTGAGACCCAGTACTTC.